One sample yielded the 21 T cell receptor beta chains listed below, sequenced in a study of T cells in Graves' hyperthyroidism and ophthalmopathy. Amplified TCR beta CDR3 regions came from RNA transcripts. Initially, a first-round RT-PCR of the TCR CDR3 employed the HTBI primer set. One entry per CDR3 protein results from TCRdb running MiXCR on the multiplex PCR reads. This sample yields 600,000 to 850,000 distinct CDR3 sequences, of which about 17% are seen a single time; about a sixth belongs to the top ten. The specimen was blood. Every receptor here comes from a woman between 50 and 59 years old with Graves' hyperthyroidism that later progressed to Graves' ophthalmopathy.

This clonotype has more than one count but fewer than ten. This chain connects TRBV6-6 to TRBJ1-5; the D gene is possibly TRBD1 (5 bases). CDR1 is MNHNY, CDR2 SVGAGI, per germline (reference sequence). Trimming cost V 2 bases and J 9 bases, with 17 bases left between them. The CDR3 has 15 amino acids. The CDR3 nucleotides are TGTGCCAGCAGTTACGGGGCCCGGTTGGATCGGCCCCAGCATTTT. It specifies CASSYGARLDRPQHF.

This clonotype was recorded many times. V usage is TRBV20-1 and J usage is TRBJ1-2, with D hard to call. The germline V gene encodes CDR1 DFQATT and CDR2 SNEGSKA (reference sequence). V lost 0 bases, J lost 3 bases, and 11 bases lay in between. There are 14 residues in the CDR3. Here the CDR3 DNA reads TGCAGTGCTAGAGATGCCCGGACTCACTATGGCTACACCTTC. Residues: CSARDARTHYGYTF.

This clonotype was recorded at least ten times. CDR3 protein: CASSRAGGNTDTQYF. The DNA of the CDR3 is TGCGCCAGCAGCCGAGCGGGGGGAAACACAGATACGCAGTATTTT. The chain employs TRBV5-1 and TRBJ2-3; 9 bases fit TRBD2. The CDR3 is made up of 15 amino acids. Germline V gene sequence: CDR1 SGHRS, CDR2 YFSETQ. With V trimmed by 4 bases and J by 2 bases, 5 bases remained unmatched.

This clonotype showed up just a few times. This rearrangement joins TRBV6-1 to TRBJ2-1; perhaps TRBD1 as D (6 bases). The CDR3 totals 15 residues. The V gene lost 6 bases and the J gene lost 4 bases, with 16 bases spanning the gap. CDR1 is MNHNS and CDR2 is SASEGT in the germline V gene. Written as DNA, the CDR3 is TGTGCCAGCAGAAACCCAGGGGCGGGTTACAATGAGCAGTTCTTC. Its translation is CASRNPGAGYNEQFF.

With respect to this clonotype: Sequence at one end of the junction differs from germline and may be a read error. This sequence joins TRBV20-1 and TRBJ1-1; D not certain. CDR3 length: 14 amino acids. Germline values: CDR1 DFQATT, CDR2 SNEGSKA (reference sequence). CDR3 in DNA: TGCAGTGCCAGAGCGGCCGTACTGGGCACTGAAGCTTTCTTT. Its translation: CSARAAVLGTEAFF.

This clonotype was counted only a few times. V gene TRBV27 combines with J gene TRBJ1-2, with D perhaps matching TRBD1 (5 bases). Germline CDR1 and CDR2: MNHEY and SMNVEV (reference sequence). The CDR3 length is 15 residues. Between the trimmed V and J ends, which lost 6 bases and 3 bases, there was a span of 17 bases. CDR3 bases: TGTGCCAGCAGCCTTGGAGGGGAGCACGACTATGGCTACACCTTC. Protein: CASSLGGEHDYGYTF.

This clonotype occurred many times. This chain connects TRBV2 to TRBJ2-5; D unresolved. V was cut by 2 bases and J by 5 bases, with 9 bases left in between. This CDR3 has 13 amino acids. Germline lookup yields CDR1 SNHLY and CDR2 FYNNEI. For the CDR3, the DNA is TGTGCCAGCAGTGAATTGAGCTGGGAGACCCAGTACTTC. It translates to CASSELSWETQYF.

This rearrangement joins TRBV5-1 to TRBJ2-7; TRBD1 matches at 7 bases. The CDR3 loop spans 15 amino acids. V dropped 1 base and J dropped 6; count of bases not matched to a gene: 10. Germline CDR1 SGHRS, CDR2 YFSETQ. The CDR3 loop is CASSLWVTGEAEQYF. CDR3 bases: TGCGCCAGCAGCTTGTGGGTCACAGGGGAAGCCGAGCAGTACTTC.

As DNA, the CDR3 is TGTGCCATCAGGCGCGGGGGGGCGAACAATGAGCAGTTCTTC. It encodes CAIRRGGANNEQFF. The chain uses TRBV10-3 and TRBJ2-1, with 9 bases identical to TRBD2. CDR3 size: 14 residues. The V segment lost 6 bases and the J segment 5 bases; nucleotides outside the gene matches: 5. Germline values: CDR1 ENHRY, CDR2 SYGVKD.

The chain combines TRBV6-2 or TRBV6-3 with TRBJ1-6; no clear D. Per the germline V gene, CDR1 is MNHEY and CDR2 is SVGEGT. Between the trimmed V and J ends, which lost 8 bases and 8 bases, there was a span of 13 bases. This CDR3 contains 13 residues. The CDR3 DNA is TGTGCCAGCCGGAGTCAGAGTTATTCACCCCTCCACTTT. Encoded protein: CASRSQSYSPLHF.

This clonotype was picked up a small number of times. The gene calls are TRBV12-3 or TRBV12-4 and TRBJ1-2; D remains ambiguous. Between the trimmed V and J ends, which lost 6 bases and 4 bases, there was a span of 18 bases. The CDR3 spans 15 residues. The CDR3 sequence is CASSPSPGSAYGYTF. DNA of the CDR3: TGTGCCAGCAGCCCTTCCCCCGGGTCGGCCTATGGCTACACCTTC.

This clonotype was counted many times. The chain links TRBV2 to TRBJ2-1, with 13 positions matching TRBD2. Trimming removed 6 bases from V and 7 bases from J; junction bases left unmatched: 9. CDR3 length: 16 residues. Germline CDR1 and CDR2: SNHLY and FYNNEI. This CDR3 reads CASRPTTSGGANEQFF. The CDR3 DNA sequence: TGTGCCAGCAGGCCCACCACTAGCGGGGGGGCGAATGAGCAGTTCTTC.

This clonotype was picked up many times. This rearrangement joins TRBV30 to TRBJ1-2, with TRBD1 matching 7 bases. The CDR3 is made up of 14 amino acids. The V and J ends lost 2 bases and 3 bases, in that order; junction bases with no gene match: 6. Germline V gene sequence: CDR1 GTSNPN, CDR2 SVGIG (reference sequence). The CDR3 nucleotides are TGTGCCTGGAGTACGATGACAGGGTACTATGGCTACACCTTC. As protein: CAWSTMTGYYGYTF.

This clonotype was seen a few times. CDR3 in DNA: TGTGCCAGCAGCCACGCACTAGCGGGGGTTTTAATCGAGACCCAGTACTTC. It yields the protein CASSHALAGVLIETQYF. V usage is TRBV4-2 and J usage is TRBJ2-5; 11 bases are shared with TRBD2. CDR3 length: 17 amino acids. CDR1 and CDR2 (germline): LGHNA, YNFKEQ. V shed 3 bases and J 5 bases; nucleotides not matched to a gene: 11.

In regard to this clonotype: A much larger clone is a single base away; this may be a read error. CDR3 bases: TGTGCCAGCAGTTACTCCGGGACAGGGGGCCAGGAGCAGTACTTC. This codes for CASSYSGTGGQEQYF. V is TRBV6-6 and J is TRBJ2-7; 12 bases are a match to TRBD1. Germline V gene sequence: CDR1 MNHNY, CDR2 SVGAGI (reference sequence). There are 15 residues in the CDR3. Germline trimming cut 0 bases from V and 7 bases from J; bases unmatched to any gene: 4.

In this sample, this clonotype turned up a few times. This chain joins TRBV27 and TRBJ2-7, with TRBD1 matching over 7 bases. After removal of 6 bases from V and 0 bases from J, the junction contained 2 bases not matched to a gene. The CDR3 loop spans 13 amino acids. Germline-derived CDR1 and CDR2 are MNHEY and SMNVEV (reference sequence). The CDR3 region is CASRTGDSYEQYF. The CDR3 nucleotides read TGTGCCAGCAGAACAGGGGACTCCTACGAGCAGTACTTC.

This clonotype was recorded a few times. The J gene is TRBJ2-6, the V gene TRBV27, with a tentative D call TRBD2 (6 bases). V was cut by 5 bases and J by 3 bases, with 14 bases left in between. This CDR3 has 16 amino acids. Germline-derived CDR1 and CDR2 are MNHEY and SMNVEV (reference sequence). CDR3 DNA: TGTGCCAGCAGTCACCGTAAGGGAGGTGGGGCCAACGTCCTGACTTTC. Residues: CASSHRKGGGANVLTF.

This chain connects TRBV27 to TRBJ2-7, with no clear D. The CDR3 sequence is 12 residues long. The V gene lost 7 bases and the J gene lost 2 bases, with 9 bases spanning the gap. Germline V gene sequence: CDR1 MNHEY, CDR2 SMNVEV (reference sequence). The CDR3 region is CASTWDTYEQYF. CDR3 sequence (DNA): TGTGCCAGCACCTGGGATACCTACGAGCAGTACTTC.

This clonotype was recorded many times. The chain recombines TRBV3-1 with TRBJ1-1; unclear D gene. The V end was cut by 1 base, the J end by 3 bases, with 12 bases between. Germline CDR1 and CDR2: LGHDT and YNNKEL (reference sequence). This CDR3 comprises 15 residues. CDR3: CASSQVRLRDTEAFF. The CDR3 DNA is TGTGCCAGCAGCCAAGTCCGACTCCGGGACACTGAAGCTTTCTTT.

This clonotype was counted many times. This sequence joins TRBV6-2 or TRBV6-3 and TRBJ1-2; 10 nucleotides align to TRBD1. The CDR3 is 16 residues long. CDR1 is MNHEY, CDR2 SVGEGT, per germline. V shed 6 bases, J shed 4 bases, and the junction held 11 bases outside the gene matches. The CDR3 region is CASSYPRDRGFYGYTF. In DNA, the CDR3 is TGTGCCAGCAGCTACCCCCGGGACAGGGGTTTCTATGGCTACACCTTC.

This sequence joins TRBV25-1 and TRBJ1-4, with TRBD1 matching over 7 bases. The germline gives CDR1 MGHDK, CDR2 SYGVNS. Unmatched junction bases numbered 10, after V lost 3 bases and J lost 9 bases. The CDR3 spans 15 residues. For the CDR3, the DNA is TGTGCCAGCAGTGACCCCGGACAGGACGGCAAAAAACTGTTTTTT. Encoded protein: CASSDPGQDGKKLFF.